The 5 T cell receptor beta chains in this list originate from one sample, sequenced in a study of cytomegalovirus exposure and HLA in healthy donors. PCR was performed using 60 Vbeta and 13 Jbeta primers. TCRdb's copy holds only in-frame clones and misses some; the assay was immunoSEQ multiplex PCR. The sample consists of 150,000 to 200,000 clones, 70% to 80% of them appearing once. Input material: PBMCs. These receptors all come from a woman in her forties or fifties in good health and CMV-seronegative.

This chain links TRBV19 with TRBJ1-1; D perhaps matches TRBD1 (6 bases). This CDR3 region has 14 residues. The ends were cut back, 7 bases at V and 1 base at J, with 13 bases in the middle. Germline V gene sequence: CDR1 LNHDA, CDR2 SQIVND (reference sequence). The chain's CDR3 is CASKIGTKNTEAFF. The CDR3 DNA reads as TGTGCCAGTAAGATTGGGACAAAGAACACTGAAGCTTTCTTT.

This clone appeared a few times. The chain is built from TRBV29-1 and TRBJ2-7; D perhaps matches TRBD1 (6 bases). Trimming pared 6 bases from V and 2 bases from J, leaving 8 bases between. The length of the CDR3 is 11 residues. Germline V gene data show CDR1 as SQVTM and CDR2 as ANQGSEA. The CDR3 reads CSVEGAYEQYF. The CDR3 DNA sequence: TGCAGCGTAGAGGGGGCCTACGAGCAGTACTTC.

V and J are TRBV12-5 and TRBJ1-1, with a possible D match to TRBD1 (6 bases). The V end was cut by 1 base, the J end by 8 bases, with 17 bases between. This CDR3 has 15 residues. Germline V gives CDR1 LGHNT, CDR2 FRNRAP. The CDR3 here is CASGLGIDRYSEAFF. DNA for the CDR3: TGTGCTAGTGGTTTGGGAATAGACAGGTACTCGGAAGCTTTCTTT.

The chain is built from TRBV5-1 and TRBJ2-2; D is unclear. Trimming stripped 4 bases from V and 0 bases from J, with 7 bases between. Germline V gene lookup returns CDR1 SGHRS and CDR2 YFSETQ. CDR3 length: 14 amino acids. Here the CDR3 DNA reads TGCGCCAGCAGCCGATTAGCGAACACCGGGGAGCTGTTTTTT. Its protein is CASSRLANTGELFF.

The chain recombines TRBV7-2 with TRBJ2-1, with 9 bases aligning to TRBD2. Germline CDR1 SGHTA, CDR2 FQGNSA. The CDR3 has 13 amino acids. In nucleotides, the CDR3 is TGTGCGACAAATGGCGGGGGGGAAAATGAGCAGTTCTTC. Encoded protein: CATNGGGENEQFF.